A single sample gave rise to the 26 T cell receptor beta chains below, sequenced in a study of OX40 agonist ivuxolimab in advanced cancers. Sequencing was performed with immunoSEQ multiplex PCR; in TCRdb, only in-frame clones are kept and a portion is missing. This sample yields 85,000 to 130,000 clones, of which 90% are seen a single time; 0.4% to 0.6% belongs to the top ten. The source material was CD4+ or CD8+ T cells sorted from blood, sampled in a trial of the OX40 agonist ivuxolimab. The source of these receptors is an adult with an advanced solid tumor such as melanoma, head and neck, liver or kidney cancer.

The CDR3, as DNA: TGTGCCATCAGTGCCGGACAGGGGGTTGGAAACACCATATATTTT. Protein product: CAISAGQGVGNTIYF. This chain uses TRBV10-3 with TRBJ1-3; 10 nucleotides match TRBD1. Per germline, CDR1 ENHRY and CDR2 SYGVKD. This CDR3 is built from 15 residues. The J segment lost 3 bases and the V segment lost 4 bases, leaving 3 bases of the junction unmatched.

The J gene is TRBJ2-1, the V gene TRBV27, with TRBD2 identical over 7 bases. The CDR3 covers 15 residues. CDR1 is MNHEY and CDR2 is SMNVEV in the germline V gene (reference sequence). The J segment lost 4 bases and the V segment lost 7 bases, leaving 10 bases of the junction unmatched. The CDR3 nucleotides are TGTGCCAGCAATTCGCCCCAGCGGGGTTACAATGAGCAGTTCTTC. Protein sequence: CASNSPQRGYNEQFF.

The chain combines TRBV28 with TRBJ1-1, with TRBD1 identical over 8 bases. After removal of 6 bases from V and 5 bases from J, the junction contained 8 bases not matched to a gene. Germline CDR1 is MDHEN and CDR2 is SYDVKM. This CDR3 region has 14 residues. CDR3 amino acids: CASSSRTGKTEAFF. The DNA for the CDR3 is TGTGCCAGCAGCAGTCGGACAGGGAAGACTGAAGCTTTCTTT.

This sequence joins TRBV7-2 and TRBJ1-5, with D tentatively TRBD1 (6 bases). The CDR3 totals 15 residues. Germline CDR1 SGHTA, CDR2 FQGNSA. Trimming took 5 bases from V and 6 from J, leaving 17 bases between them. CDR3 coding DNA: TGTGCCAGCAGCACCACTGGGGGGGCGCGTCAGCCCCAGCATTTT. Its translation is CASSTTGGARQPQHF.

The chain employs TRBV11-2 and TRBJ1-2; D ambiguous. CDR1 is SGHAT and CDR2 is FQNNGV in the germline V gene. V was pared by 2 bases and J by 1 base, with 11 bases between. CDR3 length: 15 residues. CDR3 bases: TGTGCCAGCAGCTTATCCAGAGATAGTAACTATGGCTACACCTTC. It is translated as CASSLSRDSNYGYTF.

This rearrangement joins TRBV10-3 to TRBJ2-5; 8 bases match TRBD2. V lost 2 bases and J lost 1; bases outside the gene matches: 6. Germline CDR1 ENHRY, CDR2 SYGVKD. The CDR3 runs to 16 residues. CDR3 region: CAISEGVAGPQETQYF. The CDR3 DNA sequence: TGTGCCATCAGTGAGGGGGTAGCGGGGCCCCAAGAGACCCAGTACTTC.

The chain has TRBV7-3 and TRBJ2-7; D unclear. The V end was cut by 7 bases, the J end by 5 bases, with 21 bases between. CDR1 SGHTA and CDR2 FQGTGA come from the germline V gene. This CDR3 is 15 amino acids long. CDR3 DNA: TGTGCCAGCACCCCACTCGCCGCAAAGGGTAACGAGCAGTACTTC. Amino acids: CASTPLAAKGNEQYF.

V usage is TRBV15 and J usage is TRBJ2-5; 11 positions agree with TRBD2. V was pared by 0 bases and J by 1 base, with 4 bases of the junction left unmatched. Germline V gene sequence: CDR1 LNHNV, CDR2 YYDKDF (reference sequence). There are 17 residues in the CDR3. CDR3 amino acids: CATSRDGTSGGQETQYF. CDR3 in DNA: TGTGCCACCAGCAGAGATGGAACTAGCGGGGGCCAAGAGACCCAGTACTTC.

This clone was counted only a few times. The DNA of the CDR3 is TGTGCCAGCTGGGGCGGGACAGGGGACAATCAGCCCCAGCATTTT. Protein: CASWGGTGDNQPQHF. The chain carries TRBV28 and TRBJ1-5; 10 bases align to TRBD1. Germline assignment: CDR1 MDHEN and CDR2 SYDVKM. Trimming took 8 bases from V and 3 from J; bases not matched to a gene: 7. This CDR3 region has 15 residues.

V usage is TRBV6-6 and J usage is TRBJ1-2; 7 bases are shared with TRBD1. Germline V gene lookup returns CDR1 MNHNY and CDR2 SVGAGI (reference sequence). The CDR3 runs to 16 residues. V shed 2 bases, J shed 5 bases, and the junction held 11 bases outside the gene matches. The DNA of the CDR3 is TGTGCCAGCAGTTACAACCCGGGACAGAACTTTTATGGCTACACCTTC. Translating gives CASSYNPGQNFYGYTF.

The chain has TRBV30 and TRBJ1-6; D remains unclear. The CDR3 is 14 amino acids. CDR1 and CDR2 from the germline V gene are GTSNPN and SVGIG (reference sequence). V was shortened by 0 bases and J by 6 bases, with 9 bases between the two germline ends. CDR3 in amino acids: CAWSVTSVNSPLHF. The CDR3 coding sequence is TGTGCCTGGAGTGTAACATCCGTTAATTCACCCCTCCACTTT.

This clone was seen only once. The chain recombines TRBV5-4 with TRBJ2-1; D ambiguous. Germline CDR1 SGHNT, CDR2 YYREEE (reference sequence). V lost 4 bases and J lost 9, with 8 bases in between. The CDR3 is 11 amino acids. CDR3: CASSLNTEQFF. In DNA form, the CDR3 reads TGTGCCAGCAGCCTAAATACTGAGCAGTTCTTC.

The V and J genes are TRBV7-9 and TRBJ1-6, with 7 bases lining up with TRBD1. Germline trimming cut 5 bases from V and 11 bases from J; bases unmatched to any gene: 9. This CDR3 comprises 14 residues. From germline, CDR1 is SEHNR and CDR2 FQNEAQ (reference sequence). The CDR3 nucleotides read TGTGCCAGCAGCCAAACAGGGGCGAGGACACCCCTCCACTTT. This translates into CASSQTGARTPLHF.

This clone was seen just once. The V call is TRBV28, the J call TRBJ2-5; D call uncertain. The CDR3 has 12 residues. Germline CDR1 MDHEN, CDR2 SYDVKM. Trimming took 6 bases from V and 6 from J, leaving 11 bases between them. This CDR3 reads CASRTYEKTQYF. The CDR3 region has the DNA TGTGCCAGCAGGACCTACGAAAAGACCCAGTACTTC.

V and J are TRBV7-2 and TRBJ2-3, with a tentative D call TRBD1 (6 bases). There are 14 residues in the CDR3. V was shortened by 8 bases and J by 4 bases, with 16 bases between the two germline ends. Germline V gene lookup returns CDR1 SGHTA and CDR2 FQGNSA. CDR3 coding DNA: TGTGCCAGCCTCAGGGGTAGCTTGGCAGATACGCAGTATTTT. Protein sequence: CASLRGSLADTQYF.

The V and J genes are TRBV19 and TRBJ1-5; D call uncertain. Germline CDR1 reads LNHDA; CDR2 reads SQIVND (reference sequence). Trimming removed 3 bases from V and 2 bases from J, with 5 bases in between. The CDR3 totals 13 residues. Here the CDR3 DNA reads TGTGCCAGTAGTATGGGTGGCAATCAGCCCCAGCATTTT. Translating it yields CASSMGGNQPQHF.

V and J are TRBV11-2 and TRBJ1-2; D is possibly TRBD1 (6 bases). The V and J ends lost 0 bases and 7 bases respectively, with 9 bases between them. Germline V gene sequence: CDR1 SGHAT, CDR2 FQNNGV. The CDR3 loop spans 13 amino acids. In DNA form, the CDR3 reads TGTGCCAGCAGCTTAGAGGGGGCTAGTGGCTACACCTTC. It specifies CASSLEGASGYTF.

The chain joins TRBV7-2 to TRBJ2-5, with 8 bases matching TRBD1. After removal of 4 bases from V and 5 bases from J, the junction contained 12 bases not matched to a gene. The germline V gene has CDR1 SGHTA and CDR2 FQGNSA. CDR3 length: 16 residues. The CDR3 region has the DNA TGTGCCAGCAGCTCATCAGGACAGGGATGGGGGGAGACCCAGTACTTC. Protein: CASSSSGQGWGETQYF.

The chain has TRBV7-2 and TRBJ1-2; the D gene is possibly TRBD1 (5 bases). This CDR3 comprises 14 residues. The germline CDR1 and CDR2 sequences are SGHTA and FQGNSA. V lost 1 base to trimming and J lost 4 bases, with 10 bases between them. The chain's CDR3 is CASSLGSGPYGYTF. The CDR3 bases are TGTGCCAGCAGCTTAGGGTCGGGGCCCTATGGCTACACCTTC.

This sequence joins TRBV28 and TRBJ1-1; 8 bases fit TRBD1. CDR3 length: 15 residues. Per germline, CDR1 MDHEN and CDR2 SYDVKM. The V segment lost 5 bases and the J segment 1 base; nucleotides outside the gene matches: 6. CDR3 loop: CASSEDRVQNTEAFF. The CDR3 DNA sequence: TGTGCCAGCAGTGAGGACAGGGTCCAGAACACTGAAGCTTTCTTT.

This rearrangement joins TRBV5-6 to TRBJ2-7, with D unclear. V lost 0 bases to trimming and J lost 1 base, with 11 bases between them. Germline V CDR1 and CDR2: SGHDT, YYEEEE. CDR3 length: 15 amino acids. CDR3: CASSLGQRLSYEQYF. The CDR3 nucleotides read TGTGCCAGCAGCTTGGGGCAGCGTTTATCCTACGAGCAGTACTTC.

This clone showed up just once. CDR3 protein: CASSQEVANEKLFF. CDR3 DNA: TGTGCCAGCAGCCAGGAGGTGGCTAATGAAAAACTGTTTTTT. J is TRBJ1-4 and V is TRBV5-4; unclear D gene. Trimming removed 4 bases at V and 3 bases at J, with 10 bases between. The germline gives CDR1 SGHNT, CDR2 YYREEE (reference sequence). CDR3 length equals 14 residues.

The chain couples TRBV18 to TRBJ2-7; the D gene is possibly TRBD2 (7 bases). Germline V CDR1 and CDR2: KGHSH, LQKENI. The CDR3 has 14 amino acids. The V end was cut by 3 bases, the J end by 7 bases, with 16 bases between. The CDR3 DNA is TGTGCCAGCTCACCGGGGACGGGGGGCGAGGAGCAGTACTTC. The encoded protein is CASSPGTGGEEQYF.

The V call is TRBV7-3, the J call TRBJ2-7; 7 bases line up with TRBD1. V lost 2 bases to trimming and J lost 2 bases; unmatched junction nucleotides: 6. The CDR3 consists of 15 residues. Germline values: CDR1 SGHTA, CDR2 FQGTGA. CDR3 sequence (DNA): TGTGCCAGCAGCTTACGGGCAGGGGGAGCCTACGAGCAGTACTTC. Protein product: CASSLRAGGAYEQYF.

This chain links TRBV28 with TRBJ2-5, with 9 bases fitting TRBD2. J gave up 2 bases and V 3 bases, and 4 bases lay outside the gene matches. CDR3 length: 15 residues. Germline V gene data show CDR1 as MDHEN and CDR2 as SYDVKM. As DNA, the CDR3 is TGTGCCAGCAGTTTTAGCGGGGGTGCTCAAGAGACCCAGTACTTC. Translation gives CASSFSGGAQETQYF.

The chain combines TRBV7-6 with TRBJ1-6; possible D gene TRBD1, 5 bases. Trimming pared 8 bases from V and 3 bases from J, leaving 14 bases between. CDR1 and CDR2 (germline): SGHVS, FNYEAQ. CDR3 length: 15 amino acids. In nucleotides, the CDR3 is TGTGCCAGCTCCGGGACCCTGTTCTATAATTCACCCCTCCACTTT. It is translated as CASSGTLFYNSPLHF.